This passage covers 17 T cell receptor beta chains from one sample sequenced in a study of cytotoxic CD8 clonotypes in ibrutinib-treated CLL. TCRdb keeps only in-frame clones here, not all; method: immunoSEQ multiplex PCR. The data show about 29,000 clones, about 75% seen once. The source was PBMCs, collected after 36 months of ibrutinib treatment. These receptors were taken from a human donor with chronic lymphocytic leukemia.

CDR3 DNA sequence: TGCGCCAGCAGCCTAGGGACAGTAAACATTCAGTACTTC. This sequence encodes CASSLGTVNIQYF. This chain joins TRBV4-1 and TRBJ2-4; 7 bases map to TRBD1. The CDR3 runs to 13 residues. Per the germline V gene, CDR1 is MGHRA and CDR2 is YSYEKL. V lost 4 bases, J lost 6 bases, and 3 bases stayed unmatched.

This clone was seen a few times. For the CDR3, the DNA is TGTGCCAGCAGGATGACAGGCGAGGGCTACACCTTC. Amino acid sequence: CASRMTGEGYTF. This chain links TRBV27 with TRBJ1-2, with a possible D match to TRBD1 (6 bases). CDR1 and CDR2 from the germline V gene are MNHEY and SMNVEV (reference sequence). V was pared by 6 bases and J by 8 bases, with 13 bases between. The CDR3 spans 12 residues.

The rearrangement uses TRBV2 and TRBJ1-2; tentatively, D is TRBD1 (5 bases). There are 15 residues in the CDR3. V lost 7 bases, J lost 5 bases, and 20 bases lay in between. Germline V CDR1 and CDR2: SNHLY, FYNNEI. In nucleotides, the CDR3 is TGTGCCAGCATTAAGCAGGGAGGAATTAAATATGGCTACACCTTC. As protein: CASIKQGGIKYGYTF.

The chain uses TRBV4-2 and TRBJ2-4; 13 bases match TRBD2. The CDR3 runs 18 residues. Trimming cost V 0 bases and J 5 bases; bases outside gene matches: 7. In germline, CDR1 is LGHNA, CDR2 YNFKEQ. CDR3 nucleotides: TGTGCCAGCAGCCAAGATTTCGGCGGACTAGCGGGGGAAAACATTCAGTACTTC. It codes for CASSQDFGGLAGENIQYF.

V and J are TRBV19 and TRBJ2-5; D tentatively reads TRBD1 or TRBD2 (6 bases each). CDR1 is LNHDA and CDR2 is SQIVND in the germline V gene (reference sequence). This CDR3 spans 19 amino acids. The ends were cut back, 3 bases at V and 0 bases at J, with 23 bases in the middle. The chain's CDR3 is CASSINGIGGRVDQETQYF. The CDR3 region has the DNA TGTGCCAGTAGTATCAATGGGATAGGGGGGCGCGTTGACCAAGAGACCCAGTACTTC.

This chain joins TRBV5-6 and TRBJ1-6; D is possibly TRBD1 (5 bases). The germline V gene has CDR1 SGHDT and CDR2 YYEEEE. This CDR3 is built from 14 residues. With 3 bases removed from V and 5 bases from J, the gap between germline ends came to 9 bases. The CDR3 is CASSYDSNNSPLHF. The CDR3 region has the DNA TGTGCCAGCAGCTATGACAGTAATAATTCACCCCTCCACTTT. Looking up the rest from reference TRBV5-6 and TRBJ1-6 gives the full variable domain: DAGVTQSPTHLIKTRGQQVTLRCSPKSGHDTVSWYQQALGQGPQFIFQYYEEEERQRGNFPDRFSGHQFPNYSSELNVNALLLGDSALYLCASSYDSNNSPLHFGNGTRLTVT.

The gene calls are TRBV5-4 and TRBJ2-1; D gene ambiguous. The germline V gene encodes CDR1 SGHNT and CDR2 YYREEE (reference sequence). CDR3 size: 15 residues. V was clipped by 0 bases and J by 10 bases, with 17 bases between them. The CDR3 loop is CASSLGAMREAEQFF. CDR3 sequence (DNA): TGTGCCAGCAGCTTGGGAGCAATGAGAGAAGCAGAGCAGTTCTTC.

The rearrangement links TRBV5-6 to TRBJ1-5, with unresolved D. The germline V gene has CDR1 SGHDT and CDR2 YYEEEE. Trimming shortened V by 0 bases and J by 4 bases, and 8 bases separated the two germline ends. This CDR3 comprises 14 residues. CDR3 amino acids: CASSLGPVNQPQHF. CDR3 DNA: TGTGCCAGCAGCTTGGGGCCAGTTAATCAGCCCCAGCATTTT.

The chain employs TRBV27 and TRBJ1-2; D gene unclear. Deletions cut 3 bases from V and 8 bases from J, with 13 bases between. Germline lookup yields CDR1 MNHEY and CDR2 SMNVEV (reference sequence). The CDR3 totals 13 residues. CDR3 protein: CASSFTAAGGYTF. In DNA form, the CDR3 reads TGTGCCAGCAGTTTCACAGCGGCGGGGGGCTACACCTTC.

The V gene is TRBV27, the J gene TRBJ1-6; TRBD1 matches at 10 bases. Germline V gene data show CDR1 as MNHEY and CDR2 as SMNVEV (reference sequence). V lost 5 bases, J lost 9 bases, and 13 bases stayed unmatched. The CDR3 sequence is 17 residues long. The CDR3 reads CASSPWARQGASSPLHF. The DNA for the CDR3 is TGTGCCAGCAGTCCCTGGGCCCGACAGGGGGCGAGTTCACCCCTCCACTTT.

Within the sample, this clone is medium-sized. This chain joins TRBV2 and TRBJ2-2; TRBD2 aligns across 7 bases. Germline V gene sequence: CDR1 SNHLY, CDR2 FYNNEI. V gave up 3 bases and J gave up 0 bases; unmatched junction bases: 4. The CDR3 extends over 16 amino acids. The CDR3: CASSDLAAPNTGELFF. The CDR3 DNA is TGTGCCAGCAGTGATCTAGCGGCGCCGAACACCGGGGAGCTGTTTTTT.

The rearrangement joins TRBV18 to TRBJ2-2; D is possibly TRBD2 (6 bases). CDR1 is KGHSH and CDR2 is LQKENI in the germline V gene. This CDR3 has 16 residues. V was pared by 3 bases and J by 2 bases, with 13 bases between. Written as DNA, the CDR3 is TGTGCCAGCTCACCGGCCGCAGGGACTAACACCGGGGAGCTGTTTTTT. It is translated as CASSPAAGTNTGELFF.

The rearrangement uses TRBV7-9 and TRBJ2-2; TRBD1 is a possible D gene (5 bases). This CDR3 region has 15 residues. Per the germline V gene, CDR1 is SEHNR and CDR2 is FQNEAQ (reference sequence). Trimming removed 4 bases from V and 3 bases from J, with 12 bases in between. CDR3 nucleotide sequence: TGTGCCAGCAGCTCAACAGGCGACCACACCGGGGAGCTGTTTTTT. Amino acids: CASSSTGDHTGELFF. Drawing the rest from reference TRBV7-9 and TRBJ2-2, the complete variable domain is DTGVSQNPRHKITKRGQNVTFRCDPISEHNRLYWYRQTLGQGPEFLTYFQNEAQLEKSRLLSDRFSAERPKGSFSTLEIQRTEQGDSAMYLCASSSTGDHTGELFFGEGSRLTVL.

The J gene is TRBJ2-7, the V gene TRBV7-3, with TRBD1 as a possible D gene (6 bases). Germline CDR1 is SGHTA and CDR2 is FQGTGA. The V and J ends lost 4 bases and 0 bases respectively, with 10 bases between them. The CDR3 contains 14 residues. CDR3: CASSSQGPSYEQYF. CDR3 coding DNA: TGTGCCAGCAGCTCACAGGGCCCCTCCTACGAGCAGTACTTC. The full variable domain, rest sourced from reference TRBV7-3 and TRBJ2-7, is GAGVSQTPSNKVTEKGKYVELRCDPISGHTALYWYRQSLGQGPEFLIYFQGTGAADDSGLPNDRFFAVRPEGSVSTLKIQRTERGDSAVYLCASSSQGPSYEQYFGPGTRLTVT.

The chain is built from TRBV15 and TRBJ1-2; D is possibly TRBD1 (5 bases). Looked up from germline, CDR1 is LNHNV and CDR2 is YYDKDF (reference sequence). V was trimmed by 0 bases and J by 4 bases, leaving 21 bases between them. This CDR3 is 18 amino acids long. CDR3 coding DNA: TGTGCCACCAGCAGAGACCCGCCCGACCCGGGGCTCCTCTATGGCTACACCTTC. Encoded protein: CATSRDPPDPGLLYGYTF.

This chain connects TRBV19 to TRBJ1-1, with D perhaps TRBD1 (6 bases). This CDR3 has 19 residues. Per the germline V gene, CDR1 is LNHDA and CDR2 is SQIVND (reference sequence). V shed 3 bases and J shed 0 bases, with 23 bases lying between them. The CDR3 DNA reads TGTGCCAGTAGTATTGGTGAGCGGGGGGCGGTCAGGATGAACACTGAAGCTTTCTTT. This codes for CASSIGERGAVRMNTEAFF. Combining the CDR3 with reference TRBV19 and TRBJ1-1 gives the whole variable domain DGGITQSPKYLFRKEGQNVTLSCEQNLNHDAMYWYRQDPGQGLRLIYYSQIVNDFQKGDIAEGYSVSREKKESFPLTVTSAQKNPTAFYLCASSIGERGAVRMNTEAFFGQGTRLTVV.

Only one count was recorded for this clone. The chain links TRBV13 to TRBJ2-3; possible D gene TRBD2, 6 bases. Per germline, CDR1 PRHDT and CDR2 FYEKMQ (reference sequence). The CDR3 loop spans 14 amino acids. Trimming took 5 bases from V and 6 from J, leaving 15 bases between them. The CDR3 sequence: CASSAGPGMDTQYF. Here the CDR3 DNA reads TGTGCCAGCAGCGCGGGACCGGGCATGGATACGCAGTATTTT.